Following are 8 T cell receptor beta chains from one sample sequenced in a study of blood T cell repertoires in COVID-19. Repertoires were generated with immunoSEQ multiplex PCR, while TCRdb's copy carries only in-frame clones and drops some. The repertoire has 72,000 or so clones, approximately 85% of them found once; the top ten carry around 32%. Sample: peripheral blood. Every receptor here comes from a woman of 80 years or more with active or convalescent COVID-19.

The gene calls are TRBV7-8 and TRBJ1-5, with TRBD1 identical over 10 bases. V was clipped by 5 bases and J by 9 bases; unmatched bases: 7. Germline-derived CDR1 and CDR2 are SGHVS and FQNEAQ. This CDR3 is 14 amino acids long. The CDR3 loop is CASSLDRGRLPQHF. CDR3 nucleotide sequence: TGTGCCAGCAGCCTCGACAGGGGGCGCTTGCCCCAGCATTTT. Using reference TRBV7-8 and TRBJ1-5 for the parts outside the CDR3, the full variable domain is GAGVSQSPRYKVAKRGQDVALRCDPISGHVSLFWYQQALGQGPEFLTYFQNEAQLDKSGLPSDRFFAERPEGSVSTLKIQRTQQEDSAVYLCASSLDRGRLPQHFGDGTRLSIL.

The sample holds a few counts of this clone. The genes are TRBV2 and TRBJ1-2; 9 bases agree with TRBD1. This CDR3 contains 17 residues. V was clipped by 4 bases and J by 0 bases; unmatched bases: 9. Germline V gene data show CDR1 as SNHLY and CDR2 as FYNNEI. DNA for the CDR3: TGTGCCAGCAGTGCCAGCGGGACAGGGAAAACTAACTATGGCTACACCTTC. Translated, it gives CASSASGTGKTNYGYTF.

This clone is a singleton in its sample. The rearrangement joins TRBV19 to TRBJ2-3, with a tentative D call TRBD2 (6 bases). Germline V gene lookup returns CDR1 LNHDA and CDR2 SQIVND (reference sequence). The CDR3 has 14 residues. V lost 5 bases and J 8 bases, leaving 17 bases between the germline ends. The chain's CDR3 is CASSYYLGGGTQYF. The CDR3 region has the DNA TGTGCCAGTAGTTACTATCTGGGGGGAGGTACGCAGTATTTT.

The chain uses TRBV3-1 (or the pseudogene TRBV3-2) and TRBJ2-4, with a possible D match to TRBD2 (6 bases). This CDR3 region has 12 residues. Germline V gene data show CDR1 as LGHDT and CDR2 as YNNKEL (reference sequence). Trimming shortened V by 1 base and J by 8 bases, and 6 bases separated the two germline ends. DNA of the CDR3: TGTGCCAGCAGCCAAGGGGGGGACATTCAGTACTTC. It codes for CASSQGGDIQYF.

The rearrangement links TRBV10-3 to TRBJ2-7, with 11 positions matching TRBD1. The J segment lost 9 bases and the V segment lost 6 bases, leaving 10 bases of the junction unmatched. Germline assignment: CDR1 ENHRY and CDR2 SYGVKD. The CDR3 consists of 14 residues. The CDR3 DNA sequence: TGTGCCATCAGGCTGGGACAGGGGGACCCCCGGCAGTACTTC. This encodes CAIRLGQGDPRQYF.

The rearrangement joins TRBV7-9 to TRBJ2-1, with D maybe TRBD2 (6 bases). In germline, CDR1 is SEHNR, CDR2 FQNEAQ (reference sequence). The CDR3 consists of 15 residues. The V end lost 2 bases, the J end lost 8 bases, and 16 bases lay between the germline ends. Here the CDR3 DNA reads TGTGCCAGCAGCTTATTCAGGGTTGGAGGGGATGAGCAGTTCTTC. It codes for CASSLFRVGGDEQFF.

The gene calls are TRBV27 and TRBJ1-4, with D maybe TRBD1 (6 bases). The germline CDR1 and CDR2 sequences are MNHEY and SMNVEV (reference sequence). The CDR3 loop spans 14 amino acids. V lost 11 bases and J 7 bases, leaving 20 bases between the germline ends. The CDR3 loop is CAVRRGGHREKLFF. The CDR3 DNA is TGTGCCGTCCGAAGGGGGGGGCATCGTGAAAAACTGTTTTTT.

The rearrangement joins TRBV2 to TRBJ1-2; 8 bases are shared with TRBD1. V dropped 5 bases and J dropped 3; count of bases not matched to a gene: 2. Germline loops: CDR1 SNHLY, CDR2 FYNNEI. The CDR3 covers 13 residues. The CDR3: CASSLQGDYGYTF. The CDR3 DNA sequence: TGTGCCAGCAGTCTACAGGGGGACTATGGCTACACCTTC.